The text below deals with one TCR beta chain. Its antigen is as yet unknown. CDR1 is SQVTM, CDR2 ANQGSEA, per germline. V lost 6 bases and J 6 bases, leaving 17 bases between the germline ends. This CDR3 comprises 14 residues. The table came from immunoSEQ multiplex PCR; TCRdb's copy has only in-frame clones and leaves some out. The table lists hundreds of thousands of clones, 98% of them singletons. The data originate from a study of shared clonotypes between healthy human individuals. Notes on the study in general: Non-shared clonotypes had lower generation probabilities than those shared by all four donors.

The naive CD8 population came from CD45RO-negative cells selected for CCR7, without terminally differentiated effector memory CD45RA+ cells. This TCR was recovered from a man aged 30 to 39 in good health. Sequencing used naive CD8+ T cells sorted from blood. This rearrangement joins TRBV29-1 to TRBJ2-2; D is perhaps TRBD2 (6 bases). The CDR3 loop is CSVASTSFSGELFF. For the CDR3, the DNA is TGCAGCGTCGCTTCGACTAGTTTCTCCGGGGAGCTGTTTTTT.